This T cell receptor beta chain was recovered during a study of shared clonotypes between healthy human individuals. Study-level results: Rarefaction showed that sequencing of sorted subsets was incomplete (despite large depth).

Measured with immunoSEQ multiplex PCR; TCRdb has only the in-frame clones, and not every one. This repertoire shows about 1.5 million clones, 95% to 99% found once; its top ten account for roughly 0.45%. This CDR3 has 15 amino acids. Germline CDR1 is LNHDA and CDR2 is SQIVND (reference sequence). V was cut by 2 bases and J by 5 bases, with 16 bases left in between. With respect to this clone: Its target is unknown.

This chain links TRBV19 with TRBJ2-7; no firm D call. The sequenced sample consisted of naive CD4+ T cells sorted from blood. Subset here: CD45RA+ positively selected. This sequence originates from a man aged 25-45 years in good health. CDR3 nucleotide sequence: TGTGCCAGTAGTATAATCCCAGGACCAGGCCACGAGCAGTACTTC. Translating it yields CASSIIPGPGHEQYF. Combining the CDR3 with reference TRBV19 and TRBJ2-7 gives the whole variable domain DGGITQSPKYLFRKEGQNVTLSCEQNLNHDAMYWYRQDPGQGLRLIYYSQIVNDFQKGDIAEGYSVSREKKESFPLTVTSAQKNPTAFYLCASSIIPGPGHEQYFGPGTRLTVT.